These 9 T cell receptor beta chains share one sample of origin, sequenced in a study of cytomegalovirus exposure and HLA in healthy donors. PCR employed 60 Vbeta and 13 Jbeta primers. Method: immunoSEQ multiplex PCR; TCRdb's copy keeps in-frame clones and lacks some. This table holds over 120,000 clones, approximately 80% found once. Source material: PBMCs. The receptors shown here come from a man aged 50-59 years in good health and CMV-seronegative.

V usage is TRBV9 and J usage is TRBJ2-5; 10 nucleotides agree with TRBD2. J was trimmed by 2 bases and V by 1 base; bases with no gene match: 2. Per the germline V gene, CDR1 is SGDLS and CDR2 is YYNGEE. CDR3 length: 15 amino acids. The DNA of the CDR3 is TGTGCCAGCAGCGTACGAGCGGGGGGGCAAGAGACCCAGTACTTC. This gives the protein CASSVRAGGQETQYF.

This chain connects TRBV14 to TRBJ1-1; maybe TRBD1 (5 bases). The V end was cut by 5 bases, the J end by 4 bases, with 14 bases between. The CDR3 is 14 amino acids. Looked up from germline, CDR1 is SGHDN and CDR2 is FVKESK. CDR3 in DNA: TGTGCCAGCAGCGAGCAGGGACTGGGCACTGAAGCTTTCTTT. Encoded protein: CASSEQGLGTEAFF.

The chain recombines TRBV19 with TRBJ2-2; D remains unclear. From germline, CDR1 is LNHDA and CDR2 SQIVND (reference sequence). Trimming shortened V by 0 bases and J by 4 bases, and 9 bases separated the two germline ends. The CDR3 extends over 15 amino acids. DNA of the CDR3: TGTGCCAGTAGTATAGATCGGTCCTTCACCGGGGAGCTGTTTTTT. It encodes CASSIDRSFTGELFF.

The genes are TRBV30 and TRBJ2-7; TRBD2 matches at 7 bases. CDR1 is GTSNPN, CDR2 SVGIG, per germline (reference sequence). V shed 3 bases, J shed 1 base, and the junction held 9 bases outside the gene matches. The CDR3 has 15 residues. The CDR3 sequence is CAWRRLAGPSYEQYF. The CDR3 bases are TGTGCCTGGAGACGATTAGCGGGCCCTTCCTACGAGCAGTACTTC.

The chain employs TRBV4-1 and TRBJ2-2; 9 bases are a match to TRBD2. The CDR3 is 17 amino acids. The trim removed 0 bases at V and 8 bases at J, leaving 10 bases unmatched. Germline assignment: CDR1 MGHRA and CDR2 YSYEKL. This CDR3 reads CASSQEVGGRAHGELFF. For the CDR3, the DNA is TGCGCCAGCAGCCAAGAGGTGGGCGGGAGGGCCCATGGGGAGCTGTTTTTT.

The J gene is TRBJ2-7, the V gene TRBV19; 8 nucleotides align to TRBD2. The CDR3 has 15 residues. V was clipped by 2 bases and J by 2 bases; unmatched bases: 5. The germline gives CDR1 LNHDA, CDR2 SQIVND (reference sequence). The CDR3 nucleotides read TGTGCCAGTAGTATAAAGCGGGGGAATACCTACGAGCAGTACTTC. It yields the protein CASSIKRGNTYEQYF.

This clone appeared a single time. This chain links TRBV6-5 with TRBJ1-3; no reliable D call. Germline CDR1 reads MNHEY; CDR2 reads SVGAGI. The V end lost 0 bases, the J end lost 0 bases, and 9 bases lay between the germline ends. The CDR3 contains 16 residues. The CDR3, as DNA: TGTGCCAGCAGTTACTCGGACTCGAGCTCTGGAAACACCATATATTTT. It codes for CASSYSDSSSGNTIYF.

Written as DNA, the CDR3 is TGTGCCTGGAGTGTTAAACTGGGGCTGAACACTGAAGCTTTCTTT. It yields the protein CAWSVKLGLNTEAFF. The chain uses TRBV30 and TRBJ1-1, with D possibly TRBD1 on 5 matching bases. Germline assignment: CDR1 GTSNPN and CDR2 SVGIG (reference sequence). V was shortened by 0 bases and J by 0 bases, with 11 bases between the two germline ends. The CDR3 covers 15 residues.

This chain joins TRBV30 and TRBJ1-6; D is possibly TRBD1 (6 bases). The length of the CDR3 is 13 residues. The germline V and J ends were trimmed by 4 bases and 7 bases, with 11 bases remaining between them. CDR1 is GTSNPN and CDR2 is SVGIG in the germline V gene (reference sequence). CDR3 sequence: CAWMRGGNSPLHF. The CDR3 DNA reads TGTGCCTGGATGCGCGGGGGCAATTCACCCCTCCACTTT. Full variable domain (remainder filled in from reference TRBV30 and TRBJ1-6): SQTIHQWPATLVQPVGSPLSLECTVEGTSNPNLYWYRQAAGRGLQLLFYSVGIGQISSEVPQNLSASRPQDRQFILSSKKLLLSDSGFYLCAWMRGGNSPLHFGNGTRLTVT.